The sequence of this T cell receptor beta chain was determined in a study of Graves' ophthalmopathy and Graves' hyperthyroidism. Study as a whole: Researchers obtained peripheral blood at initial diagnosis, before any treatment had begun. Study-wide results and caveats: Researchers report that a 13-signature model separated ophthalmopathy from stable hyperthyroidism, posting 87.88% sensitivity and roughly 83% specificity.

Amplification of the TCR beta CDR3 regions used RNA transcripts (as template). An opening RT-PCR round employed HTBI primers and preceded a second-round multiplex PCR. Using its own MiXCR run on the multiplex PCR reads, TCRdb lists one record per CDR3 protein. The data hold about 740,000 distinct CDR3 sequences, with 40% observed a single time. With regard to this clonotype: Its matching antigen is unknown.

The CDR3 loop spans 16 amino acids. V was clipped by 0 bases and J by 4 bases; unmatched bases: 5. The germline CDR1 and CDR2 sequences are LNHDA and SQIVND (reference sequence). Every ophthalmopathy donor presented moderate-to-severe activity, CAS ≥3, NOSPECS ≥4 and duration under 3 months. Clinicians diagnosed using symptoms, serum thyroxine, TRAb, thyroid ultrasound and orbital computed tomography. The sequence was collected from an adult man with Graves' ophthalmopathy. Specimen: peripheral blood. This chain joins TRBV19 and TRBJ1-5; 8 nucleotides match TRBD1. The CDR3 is CASSIDRGQGNQPQHF. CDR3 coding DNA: TGTGCCAGTAGTATAGATCGAGGACAGGGAAATCAGCCCCAGCATTTT.